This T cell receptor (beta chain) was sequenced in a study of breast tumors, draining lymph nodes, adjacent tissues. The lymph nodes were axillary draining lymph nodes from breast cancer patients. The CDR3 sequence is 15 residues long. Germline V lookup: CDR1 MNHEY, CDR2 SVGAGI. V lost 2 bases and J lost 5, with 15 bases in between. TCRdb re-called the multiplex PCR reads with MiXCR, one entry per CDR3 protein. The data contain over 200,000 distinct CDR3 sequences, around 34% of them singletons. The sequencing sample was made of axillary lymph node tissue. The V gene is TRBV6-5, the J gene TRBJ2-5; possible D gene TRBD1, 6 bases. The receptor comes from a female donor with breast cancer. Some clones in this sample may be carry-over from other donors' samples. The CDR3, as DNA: TGTGCCAGCAGTTACGGCGAGGGGGTTGGGGAGACCCAGTACTTC. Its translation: CASSYGEGVGETQYF.